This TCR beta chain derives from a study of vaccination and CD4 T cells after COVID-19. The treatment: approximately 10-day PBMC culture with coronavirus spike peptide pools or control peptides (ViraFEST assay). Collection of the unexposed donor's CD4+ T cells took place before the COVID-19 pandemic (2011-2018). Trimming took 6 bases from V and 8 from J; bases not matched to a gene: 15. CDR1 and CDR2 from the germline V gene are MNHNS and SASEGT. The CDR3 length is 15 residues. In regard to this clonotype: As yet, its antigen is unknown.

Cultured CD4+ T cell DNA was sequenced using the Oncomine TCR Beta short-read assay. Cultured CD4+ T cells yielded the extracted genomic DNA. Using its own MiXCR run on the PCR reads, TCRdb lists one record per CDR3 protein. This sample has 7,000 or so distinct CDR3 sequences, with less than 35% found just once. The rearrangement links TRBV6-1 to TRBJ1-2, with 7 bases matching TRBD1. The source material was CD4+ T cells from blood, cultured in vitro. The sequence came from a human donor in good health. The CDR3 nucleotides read TGTGCCAGCAGCGGCGGGACAGCCCCATTTTGGGGCTACACCTTC. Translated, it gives CASSGGTAPFWGYTF.